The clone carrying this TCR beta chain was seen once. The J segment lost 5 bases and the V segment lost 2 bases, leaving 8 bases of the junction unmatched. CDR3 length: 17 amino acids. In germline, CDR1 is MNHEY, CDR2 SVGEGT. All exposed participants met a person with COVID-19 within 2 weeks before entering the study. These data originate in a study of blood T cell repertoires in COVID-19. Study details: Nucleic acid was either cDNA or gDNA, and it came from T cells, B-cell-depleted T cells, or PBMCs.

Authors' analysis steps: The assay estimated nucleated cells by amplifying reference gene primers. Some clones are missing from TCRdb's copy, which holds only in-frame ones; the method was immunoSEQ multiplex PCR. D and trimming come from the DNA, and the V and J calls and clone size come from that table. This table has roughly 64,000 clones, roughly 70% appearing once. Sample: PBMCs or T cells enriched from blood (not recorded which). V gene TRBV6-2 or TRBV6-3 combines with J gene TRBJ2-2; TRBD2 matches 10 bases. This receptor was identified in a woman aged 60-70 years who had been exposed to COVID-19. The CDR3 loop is CASSYPSSGRSTGELFF. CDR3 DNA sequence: TGTGCCAGCAGTTACCCGTCTAGCGGGAGATCAACCGGGGAGCTGTTTTTT.